A single sample is the source of the 18 T cell receptor beta chains below, sequenced in a study of shared clonotypes between healthy human individuals. CD45RO-negative, CCR7-selected cells formed the naive CD8 fraction, which excluded terminally differentiated effector memory CD45RA+ cells. TCRdb's copy holds only in-frame clones and misses some; the assay was immunoSEQ multiplex PCR. The table has around 550,000 clones, 85% to 95% seen once. The sequencing sample was made of naive CD8+ T cells sorted from blood. The receptors shown here come from a woman aged 25 to 39 in good health.

This sequence joins TRBV29-1 and TRBJ2-7; D perhaps matches TRBD1 (5 bases). The germline gives CDR1 SQVTM, CDR2 ANQGSEA. V was shortened by 2 bases and J by 3 bases, with 11 bases between the two germline ends. The CDR3 length is 13 residues. This CDR3 is CSVESDRGYEQYF. The CDR3 nucleotides are TGCAGCGTTGAAAGTGACAGAGGCTACGAGCAGTACTTC.

The chain is built from TRBV7-8 and TRBJ2-5; D remains unclear. The J call may be incorrect, as the DNA end agrees better with TRBJ2-7. Germline V gives CDR1 SGHVS, CDR2 FQNEAQ. This CDR3 comprises 15 residues. For the CDR3, the DNA is TGTGCCAGCAGCTTGGCTGGCCGCACTTCCTACGAGCAGTACTTC. It specifies CASSLAGRTSYEQYF.

The V gene is TRBV29-1, the J gene TRBJ2-7, with D perhaps matching TRBD1 (6 bases). V was trimmed by 3 bases and J by 6 bases, leaving 21 bases between them. The CDR3 has 15 residues. Germline V gives CDR1 SQVTM, CDR2 ANQGSEA. CDR3 nucleotides: TGCAGCGTTGACCTCGGGACACACATTCCAGGCGAGCAGTACTTC. Translated: CSVDLGTHIPGEQYF.

This clone was recorded only once. The CDR3 here is CASSLEISWREGKQETQYF. The CDR3 DNA reads as TGTGCCAGCAGCTTAGAAATTAGTTGGCGGGAGGGTAAACAAGAGACCCAGTACTTC. The rearrangement joins TRBV7-3 to TRBJ2-5, with 9 positions matching TRBD2. V dropped 2 bases and J dropped 2; count of bases not matched to a gene: 15. The CDR3 contains 19 residues. CDR1 and CDR2 (germline): SGHTA, FQGTGA.

This clone has a single count. The V call is TRBV27, the J call TRBJ2-1; the match to TRBD2 covers 7 bases. The CDR3 extends over 15 amino acids. V trimming: 5 bases; J trimming: 3 bases; junction bases outside the gene matches: 7. Per germline, CDR1 MNHEY and CDR2 SMNVEV (reference sequence). The CDR3 DNA follows: TGTGCCAGCAGTGGGGGGGACTTACACTACAATGAGCAGTTCTTC. It translates to CASSGGDLHYNEQFF.

The V call is TRBV11-2, the J call TRBJ2-7; D is perhaps TRBD2 (6 bases). The V end lost 1 base, the J end lost 4 bases, and 11 bases lay between the germline ends. This CDR3 spans 14 amino acids. Germline CDR1 SGHAT, CDR2 FQNNGV. The chain's CDR3 is CASSLGPAGYEQYF. In DNA, the CDR3 is TGTGCCAGCAGCTTAGGCCCGGCGGGGTACGAGCAGTACTTC.

This chain uses TRBV27 with TRBJ2-7, with 11 bases matching TRBD1. The junction had 10 bases not matched to a gene; V was cut back by 2 bases and J by 4 bases. The CDR3 contains 17 residues. The germline gives CDR1 MNHEY, CDR2 SMNVEV (reference sequence). The CDR3 DNA follows: TGTGCCAGCAGTTTACACCACGGACAGGGGGCGAAGTACGAGCAGTACTTC. It encodes CASSLHHGQGAKYEQYF.

The rearrangement links TRBV15 to TRBJ2-1; D is uncertain. The germline V and J ends were trimmed by 9 bases and 6 bases, with 15 bases remaining between them. The CDR3 length is 13 residues. From germline, CDR1 is LNHNV and CDR2 YYDKDF (reference sequence). The CDR3 is CATLDRNGNEQFF. In DNA, the CDR3 is TGTGCCACTCTTGATCGCAATGGCAATGAGCAGTTCTTC.

Here the CDR3 DNA reads TGTGCCAGCAGTCCTCCCCGACAGCCTTACGAGCAGTACTTC. This gives the protein CASSPPRQPYEQYF. The chain employs TRBV28 and TRBJ2-5; D may be TRBD1 (5 bases). With the DNA end fitting TRBJ2-7 better, the J assignment may be wrong. The CDR3 is made up of 14 amino acids. Germline CDR1 MDHEN, CDR2 SYDVKM.

The chain combines TRBV5-1 with TRBJ2-7; no clear D gene. Germline V lookup: CDR1 SGHRS, CDR2 YFSETQ. The V gene lost 3 bases and the J gene lost 7 bases, with 11 bases spanning the gap. The CDR3 contains 12 residues. CDR3 bases: TGCGCCAGCAGCTCTACCGACGGAGAGCAGTACTTC. It translates to CASSSTDGEQYF.

The chain carries TRBV28 and TRBJ2-4; D possibly matches TRBD1 or TRBD2 (6 bases each). CDR1 and CDR2 (germline): MDHEN, SYDVKM. This CDR3 is built from 14 residues. V dropped 5 bases and J dropped 7 bases, with 15 bases sitting between them. The CDR3 sequence: CASSQDYRENIQYF. The CDR3 DNA reads as TGTGCCAGCAGTCAGGACTACAGGGAGAACATTCAGTACTTC.

The chain joins TRBV29-1 to TRBJ2-3; D unresolved. The germline CDR1 and CDR2 sequences are SQVTM and ANQGSEA. Trimming took 0 bases from V and 0 from J, leaving 10 bases between them. This CDR3 comprises 15 residues. CDR3 in DNA: TGCAGCGTTGAAGATCGCCCTCCAAGCACAGATACGCAGTATTTT. Its protein is CSVEDRPPSTDTQYF.

This chain links TRBV19 with TRBJ2-7, with D perhaps TRBD1 (5 bases). Germline CDR1 reads LNHDA; CDR2 reads SQIVND (reference sequence). V lost 1 base and J lost 2, with 6 bases in between. CDR3 size: 13 residues. CDR3 sequence: CASSIGTTYEQYF. The CDR3 region has the DNA TGTGCCAGTAGTATAGGGACAACCTACGAGCAGTACTTC.

This rearrangement joins TRBV9 to TRBJ2-2; D possibly corresponds to TRBD2 (6 bases). This CDR3 comprises 15 residues. Per germline, CDR1 SGDLS and CDR2 YYNGEE. Trimming pared 2 bases from V and 5 bases from J, leaving 13 bases between. CDR3 sequence reads: CASSVSGSRTGELFF. The CDR3 nucleotides read TGTGCCAGCAGCGTTTCCGGGAGCCGGACCGGGGAGCTGTTTTTT.

The chain joins TRBV25-1 to TRBJ1-1, with D tentatively TRBD1 (6 bases). Germline V lookup: CDR1 MGHDK, CDR2 SYGVNS. The CDR3 has 12 amino acids. The ends were cut back, 8 bases at V and 9 bases at J, with 16 bases in the middle. CDR3 amino acids: CASGKSGVKAFF. The CDR3 DNA follows: TGTGCCAGCGGAAAATCAGGGGTTAAAGCTTTCTTT. Based on the CDR3 plus reference TRBV25-1 and TRBJ1-1, the full variable domain is EADIYQTPRYLVIGTGKKITLECSQTMGHDKMYWYQQDPGMELHLIHYSYGVNSTEKGDLSSESTVSRIRTEHFPLTLESARPSHTSQYLCASGKSGVKAFFGQGTRLTVV.

The sample holds one count of this clone. The chain uses TRBV28 and TRBJ2-7, with TRBD2 identical over 11 bases. The ends lost 6 bases at V and 1 base at J; junction bases unmatched: 11. Germline lookup yields CDR1 MDHEN and CDR2 SYDVKM. The CDR3 is made up of 17 amino acids. The CDR3 region is CASSSGTSGQMSYEQYF. DNA of the CDR3: TGTGCCAGCAGCTCTGGGACTAGCGGACAAATGTCCTACGAGCAGTACTTC.

This clone has just one count. The chain recombines TRBV5-5 with TRBJ2-5; 8 nucleotides align to TRBD2. The CDR3 has 14 amino acids. CDR1 is SGHKS, CDR2 YYEKEE, per germline (reference sequence). The V and J ends lost 2 bases and 4 bases, in that order; junction bases with no gene match: 4. CDR3: CASSLGGTRETQYF. In DNA form, the CDR3 reads TGTGCCAGCAGCTTAGGAGGGACTAGAGAGACCCAGTACTTC.

The CDR3 spells CASSDRFHTDTQYF. DNA of the CDR3: TGTGCCAGCAGTGACAGGTTCCACACAGATACGCAGTATTTT. The chain employs TRBV2 and TRBJ2-3; D is unresolved. There are 14 residues in the CDR3. The V end was cut by 3 bases, the J end by 2 bases, with 9 bases between. Germline V lookup: CDR1 SNHLY, CDR2 FYNNEI.